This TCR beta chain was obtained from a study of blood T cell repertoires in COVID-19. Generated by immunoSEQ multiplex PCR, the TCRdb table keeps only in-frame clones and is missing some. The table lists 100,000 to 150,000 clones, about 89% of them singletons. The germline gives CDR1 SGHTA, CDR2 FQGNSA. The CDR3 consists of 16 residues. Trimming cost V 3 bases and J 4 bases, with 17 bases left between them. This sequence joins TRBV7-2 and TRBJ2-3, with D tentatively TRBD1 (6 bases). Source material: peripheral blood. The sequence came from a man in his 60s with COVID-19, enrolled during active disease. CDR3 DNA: TGTGCCAGCAGCTTTTCCGGGACATGGACCCCAGATACGCAGTATTTT. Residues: CASSFSGTWTPDTQYF.